The 10 T cell receptor beta chains given below trace back to one sample, sequenced in a study of identical twins. TCRdb processed the 5' RACE reads anew with MiXCR; each CDR3 protein has one entry. In the table there are fewer than 800,000 distinct CDR3 sequences, under 8.5% of which are singletons. A further study also used this sample, focusing on yellow fever vaccine responses in identical twins.

Sequenced sample: PBMCs. The receptors stem from a woman aged 18-35 years in good health.

Remarks on this clonotype: A read error may account for a junction end that differs from germline. This chain connects TRBV11-2 to TRBJ2-1; the match to TRBD2 covers 11 bases. CDR3 size: 15 residues. CDR1 is SGHAT and CDR2 is FQNNGV in the germline V gene. CDR3 sequence: CAGSTSGSSYNEQFF. DNA for the CDR3: TGTGCCGGCAGCACTAGCGGGAGCTCCTACAATGAGCAGTTCTTC.

This clonotype came up a few times. The chain joins TRBV4-1 to TRBJ1-5; the D is unclear. Germline assignment: CDR1 MGHRA and CDR2 YSYEKL. The CDR3 sequence is 14 residues long. V was cut by 5 bases and J by 3 bases, with 11 bases left in between. The DNA for the CDR3 is TGCGCCAGCAGCGGCAGCTACTACAATCAGCCCCAGCATTTT. Encoded protein: CASSGSYYNQPQHF.

This clonotype was recorded a few times. V and J are TRBV10-3 and TRBJ2-3; D unclear. The ends were cut back, 6 bases at V and 6 bases at J, with 7 bases in the middle. CDR3 length equals 11 residues. The V gene's germline CDR1 is ENHRY and CDR2 SYGVKD. The CDR3 region is CAISADDTQYF. The CDR3 region has the DNA TGTGCCATCAGCGCAGATGATACGCAGTATTTT.

This clonotype has just a few counts. This sequence joins TRBV9 and TRBJ2-3; 7 nucleotides line up with TRBD2. The CDR3 has 11 residues. The germline gives CDR1 SGDLS, CDR2 YYNGEE. V gave up 6 bases and J gave up 6 bases; unmatched junction bases: 1. DNA for the CDR3: TGTGCCAGCAACGGGGGGGATACGCAGTATTTT. Its translation: CASNGGDTQYF.

As to this clonotype: A much more abundant neighbour one base away suggests this may be a read error. The V and J genes are TRBV5-1 and TRBJ2-1, with 13 bases identical to TRBD2. Looked up from germline, CDR1 is SGHRS and CDR2 is YFSETQ. CDR3 length equals 19 residues. The CDR3 protein is CAGSSIGLAGARTYNEQFF. The CDR3 DNA sequence: TGCGCCGGCAGTTCAATCGGACTAGCGGGGGCCCGGACCTACAATGAGCAGTTCTTC.

This clonotype turned up a few times. The chain links TRBV20-1 to TRBJ2-1; D may be TRBD2 (5 bases). V shed 5 bases and J shed 5 bases, with 7 bases lying between them. This CDR3 comprises 11 residues. Germline CDR1 and CDR2: DFQATT and SNEGSKA (reference sequence). CDR3 in amino acids: CSASGNNEQFF. The CDR3 DNA sequence: TGCAGTGCTTCGGGAAACAATGAGCAGTTCTTC.

This clonotype was seen many times. This rearrangement joins TRBV3-1 to TRBJ1-1; D is unresolved. The V end lost 0 bases, the J end lost 8 bases, and 10 bases lay between the germline ends. In germline, CDR1 is LGHDT, CDR2 YNNKEL (reference sequence). The CDR3 runs 13 residues. Here the CDR3 DNA reads TGTGCCAGCAGCCAAGATGGCAGAGGGGAAGCTTTCTTT. Encoded protein: CASSQDGRGEAFF. The whole variable domain, filled in from reference TRBV3-1 and TRBJ1-1, reads DTAVSQTPKYLVTQMGNDKSIKCEQNLGHDTMYWYKQDSKKFLKIMFSYNNKELIINETVPNRFSPKSPDKAHLNLHINSLELGDSAVYFCASSQDGRGEAFFGQGTRLTVV.

The chain uses TRBV4-1 and TRBJ2-4; D ambiguous. Germline CDR1 and CDR2: MGHRA and YSYEKL. The CDR3 contains 16 residues. The V end lost 0 bases, the J end lost 0 bases, and 9 bases lay between the germline ends. The CDR3 is CASSQEARAAKNIQYF. CDR3 nucleotide sequence: TGCGCCAGCAGCCAAGAGGCCCGGGCAGCCAAAAACATTCAGTACTTC.

The sample holds a few counts of this clonotype. The DNA is left out, because the CDR3 cannot be placed on it with certainty; the CDR3 is given as TCRdb lists it. The chain employs TRBV12-3 or TRBV12-4 and TRBJ2-7; whether TRBD1, the table's D call, matches the DNA was not checked. The CDR3 totals 16 residues, both ends included. The CDR3 sequence: CASSFGAGRPSYEQYF.

This clonotype showed up many times. V and J are TRBV6-5 and TRBJ2-3; D remains unclear. This CDR3 spans 13 amino acids. V was pared by 2 bases and J by 0 bases, with 3 bases between. Germline V gives CDR1 MNHEY, CDR2 SVGAGI. This CDR3 is CASSYPSTDTQYF. The CDR3 region has the DNA TGTGCCAGCAGTTACCCTAGCACAGATACGCAGTATTTT.